The rows below give T cell receptor beta chains drawn from one sample of a study of shared clonotypes between healthy human individuals. Clones were read by immunoSEQ multiplex PCR, and TCRdb kept only the in-frame ones, dropping some. The sample gives about 99,000 clones, less than 50% of which show up once; roughly 16% is in the top ten. The sequencing input was PBMCs. These receptors were collected from a woman aged 35 to 49 in good health. Some clones in this sample may be carry-over from other donors' samples. CDR3s include the opening cysteine and the closing phenylalanine or tryptophan. The order of the fields is CDR3 length, V gene, clone size, D gene, J gene, CDR3 DNA, CDR3 protein. The D gene is left open where the match is weak. Expanded clones are given a class, and other clones once, few, many or no size at all.

13,TRBV30,many,-,TRBJ2-4,TGTGCCTGGAGTCTGGCAGGGCCAAACATTCAGTACTTC,CAWSLAGPNIQYF
15,TRBV6-5,few,TRBD2,TRBJ2-2,TGTGCCAGCAGTTACACGGGAGGGCAGACCGGGGAGCTGTTTTTT,CASSYTGGQTGELFF
12,TRBV5-4,few,-,TRBJ2-4,TGTGCCAGCAGCGGACCCGCCTCTACCCGGTACTTC,CASSGPASTRYF
13,TRBV2,-,-,TRBJ1-1,TGTGCCAGCGGGTATGGGTTGAACACTGAAGCTTTCTTT,CASGYGLNTEAFF
14,TRBV6-6,-,-,TRBJ2-7,TGTGCCAGCGTGGAACACAGGGACGCCTACGAGCAGTACTTC,CASVEHRDAYEQYF
14,TRBV30,few,-,TRBJ2-7,TGTGCCTGGAGCGTTGGAACAGGGTTCGACGAGCAGTACTTC,CAWSVGTGFDEQYF
13,TRBV4-2,many,-,TRBJ1-2,TGTGCCAGCAGCCAAGAAGGAGTCTATGGCTACACCTTC,CASSQEGVYGYTF
16,TRBV18,-,-,TRBJ1-2,TGTGCCAGCTCACCTTTTGGACAGACCGGGGAGTATGGCTACACCTTC,CASSPFGQTGEYGYTF
14,TRBV10-3,-,-,TRBJ2-1,TGTGCCATCAGTGAGTCGGGGACTTTGGCTTCGCAGTTCTTC,CAISESGTLASQFF
13,TRBV15,-,-,TRBJ2-1,TGTGCCACCAGCAGAGATCCCAGCGATGAGCAGTTCTTC,CATSRDPSDEQFF
12,TRBV5-1,many,-,TRBJ2-4,TGCGCCAGCAGGGACACTAAAAACATTCAGTACTTC,CASRDTKNIQYF
14,TRBV28,-,-,TRBJ1-1,TGTGCCAGCAGTCCCGGTCTTCCGAACACTGAAGCTTTCTTT,CASSPGLPNTEAFF
13,TRBV5-1,few,-,TRBJ2-3,TGCGCCAGCAGCTCTCAGGGCACAGATACGCAGTATTTT,CASSSQGTDTQYF
11,TRBV2,many,-,TRBJ2-2,TGTGCCAGCAGAGGGACCGGGGAGCTGTTTTTT,CASRGTGELFF
15,TRBV5-1,-,TRBD1,TRBJ2-1,TGCGCCAGCAGCTTGGGGTTACAGGGGGCGGCTGAGCAGTTCTTC,CASSLGLQGAAEQFF
15,TRBV5-6,many,-,TRBJ1-2,TGTGCCAGCAGCTTGGTCGTGGGAGCTAACTATGGCTACACCTTC,CASSLVVGANYGYTF
14,TRBV7-9,many,TRBD2,TRBJ2-7,TGTGCCAGCAGCGCACCGGGACTAGGGGTTGAGCAGTACTTC,CASSAPGLGVEQYF
14,TRBV28,-,-,TRBJ1-5,TGTGCCAGCAGTGAGGGGCGGCAGCCCGGACCCCAGCATTTT,CASSEGRQPGPQHF
13,TRBV30,-,-,TRBJ2-5,TGTGCCTGGAACGACGGGGTCCAGGAGACCCAGTACTTC,CAWNDGVQETQYF
15,TRBV4-2,-,TRBD2,TRBJ2-7,TGTGCCAGCAGCCTCCTTAGCGGGAGACGCGACGAGCAGTACTTC,CASSLLSGRRDEQYF
13,TRBV7-9,many,TRBD1,TRBJ1-1,TGTGCCAGCAGTAGACAGGGGGGCACTGAAGCTTTCTTT,CASSRQGGTEAFF
13,TRBV30,many,-,TRBJ2-6,TGTGCTGGAAGGGGTGCTGGGGCCAACGTCCTGACTTTC,CAGRGAGANVLTF
12,TRBV29-1,few,TRBD1,TRBJ1-4,TGCAGCGTACAGGGGATTAATGAAAAACTGTTTTTT,CSVQGINEKLFF
14,TRBV25-1,many,-,TRBJ1-4,TGTGCCAGCAGTGCGGACGCTGGGCATGTAAAACTGTTTTTT,CASSADAGHVKLFF
16,TRBV15,many,TRBD2,TRBJ2-5,TGTGCCACCAGCAGAGATTTGGTAGCGGGAGAAGAGACCCAGTACTTC,CATSRDLVAGEETQYF
14,TRBV29-1,many,TRBD1,TRBJ2-1,TGCAGCGCCCTAATAGGGACAGGATACAATGAGCAGTTCTTC,CSALIGTGYNEQFF
14,TRBV5-1,-,TRBD2,TRBJ2-1,TGCGCCAGCAGCGTAGCGGGAGACGGGGTTGAGCAGTTCTTC,CASSVAGDGVEQFF
16,TRBV10-3,-,-,TRBJ2-3,TGTGCCATCAGTGAGTCTTGGGACCTCAGCACAGATACGCAGTATTTT,CAISESWDLSTDTQYF
18,TRBV7-6,-,-,TRBJ2-2,TGTGCCAGCAGCTTAAAAGTAACATTCGCTCGGGGCACCGGGGAGCTGTTTTTT,CASSLKVTFARGTGELFF
14,TRBV7-9,once,TRBD1,TRBJ2-7,TGTGCCAGCAGCCACAGGGGACCTAACTACGAGCAGTACTTC,CASSHRGPNYEQYF
15,TRBV30,few,TRBD2,TRBJ2-7,TGTGCCTGGAGTATCCCGGGACTAGCGACCTACGAGCAGTACTTC,CAWSIPGLATYEQYF
15,TRBV30,many,-,TRBJ2-5,TGTGCCTGGAGTCGAGGACAGGGACTAGTAGAGGAGCAGTACTTC,CAWSRGQGLVEEQYF
13,TRBV7-2,few,-,TRBJ2-7,TGTGCCAGCAGCTTAATTGACTCAATGGAGCAGTACTTC,CASSLIDSMEQYF
13,TRBV28,-,-,TRBJ2-7,TGTGCCAGCAGTTCCCCCAGCTCCTACGAGCAGTACTTC,CASSSPSSYEQYF
14,TRBV30,many,-,TRBJ1-6,TGTGCCTGGAGTGTACATGGGGGGGATTCACCCCTCCACTTT,CAWSVHGGDSPLHF
14,TRBV4-3,few,-,TRBJ1-4,TGCGCCAGCAGCCAAAGTGCAACTAATGAAAAACTGTTTTTT,CASSQSATNEKLFF
16,TRBV5-4,few,TRBD1,TRBJ1-1,TGTGCCAGCTGCTTGGGGACAGGGGTTGAGGACGCTGAAGCTTTCTTT,CASCLGTGVEDAEAFF
15,TRBV4-3,many,-,TRBJ2-7,TGCGCCAGCAGCCAAGATATGACTTCCTCCTACGAGCAGTACTTC,CASSQDMTSSYEQYF
13,TRBV7-2,-,-,TRBJ2-7,TGTGCCAGCAGCTCCGGGACCCGCTACGAGCAGTACTTC,CASSSGTRYEQYF
15,TRBV9,many,TRBD1,TRBJ2-1,TGTGCCAGCAGCGTAGGGGGACAGGTATACAATGAGCAGTTCTTC,CASSVGGQVYNEQFF
12,TRBV30,many,-,TRBJ1-5,TGTGCCTGGAGACAGCCCAATCAGCCCCAGCATTTT,CAWRQPNQPQHF
11,TRBV28,-,-,TRBJ2-1,TGTGCCAGCATAGGCGGGACCAAGCAGTTCTTC,CASIGGTKQFF
13,TRBV2,few,-,TRBJ2-3,TGTGCCAGCGGGCGGGATAGCACAGATACGCAGTATTTT,CASGRDSTDTQYF
14,TRBV6-6,-,-,TRBJ2-7,TGTGCCAGCAGTTACTCGAGGGCGGTTTACGAGCAGTACTTC,CASSYSRAVYEQYF
17,TRBV30,many,-,TRBJ1-4,TGTGCCTGGAGTGCCACCCGTTTGGGGCTAACTAATGAAAAACTGTTTTTT,CAWSATRLGLTNEKLFF
14,TRBV6-1,medium-sized,-,TRBJ1-1,TGTGCCAGCAGTGAAGGGGAGGAGACAGCGGAAGCTTTCTTT,CASSEGEETAEAFF